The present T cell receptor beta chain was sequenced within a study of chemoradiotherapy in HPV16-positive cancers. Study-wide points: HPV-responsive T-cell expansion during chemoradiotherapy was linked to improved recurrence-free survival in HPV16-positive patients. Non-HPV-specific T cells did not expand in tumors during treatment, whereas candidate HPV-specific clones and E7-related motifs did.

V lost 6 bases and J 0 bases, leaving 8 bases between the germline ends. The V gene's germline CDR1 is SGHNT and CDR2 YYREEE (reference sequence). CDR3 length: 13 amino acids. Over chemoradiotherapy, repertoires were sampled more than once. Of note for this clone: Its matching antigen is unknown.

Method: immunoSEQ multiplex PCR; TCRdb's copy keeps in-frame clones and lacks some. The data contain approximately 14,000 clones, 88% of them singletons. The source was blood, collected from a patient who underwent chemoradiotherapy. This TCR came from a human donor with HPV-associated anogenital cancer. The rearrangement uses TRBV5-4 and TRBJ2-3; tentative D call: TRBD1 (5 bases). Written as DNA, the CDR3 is TGTGCCAGCATTGGGGCTAGCACAGATACGCAGTATTTT. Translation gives CASIGASTDTQYF.